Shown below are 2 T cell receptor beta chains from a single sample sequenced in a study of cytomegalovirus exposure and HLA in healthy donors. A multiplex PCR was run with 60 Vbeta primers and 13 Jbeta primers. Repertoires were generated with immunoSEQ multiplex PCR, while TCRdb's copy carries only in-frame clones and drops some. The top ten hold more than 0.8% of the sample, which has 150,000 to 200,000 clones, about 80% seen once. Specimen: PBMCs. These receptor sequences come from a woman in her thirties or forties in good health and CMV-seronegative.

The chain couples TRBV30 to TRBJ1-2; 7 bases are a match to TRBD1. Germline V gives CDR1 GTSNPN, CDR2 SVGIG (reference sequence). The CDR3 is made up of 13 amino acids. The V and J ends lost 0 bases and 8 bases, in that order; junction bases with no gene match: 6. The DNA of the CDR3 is TGTGCCTGGAGTGTAAGACAGGGAGGCGGCTACACCTTC. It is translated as CAWSVRQGGGYTF.

The CDR3 is CASSVDRGRETQYF. The CDR3 DNA reads as TGTGCCAGCAGTGTCGACAGGGGGCGCGAGACCCAGTACTTC. The chain combines TRBV6-1 with TRBJ2-5, with TRBD1 matching 10 bases. The CDR3 length is 14 residues. Per the germline V gene, CDR1 is MNHNS and CDR2 is SASEGT. J gave up 5 bases and V 4 bases, and 4 bases lay outside the gene matches.